Detailed here is one T cell receptor beta chain. What it recognizes is unknown. Recent acute infections and vaccinations were absent in the healthy HIV-negative adult donors. These data come from a study of shared clonotypes between healthy human individuals. Broader study findings: Few donors restricted represented genetic and exposure-history diversity.

Germline V lookup: CDR1 MNHEY, CDR2 SVGAGI. The CDR3 has 16 residues. The ends were cut back, 4 bases at V and 7 bases at J, with 22 bases in the middle. The data were produced by immunoSEQ multiplex PCR, yet TCRdb's version contains in-frame clones alone and is incomplete. The profile shows roughly 510,000 clones, over 75% of them singletons. This sequence was found in a woman aged 40-49 years in good health. Some clones in this sample may be carry-over from other donors' samples. The sequencing input was PBMCs. J is TRBJ2-5 and V is TRBV6-5, with D perhaps assigned TRBD1 or TRBD2 (5 bases each). CDR3 sequence: CASSSGTDAKRGTQYF. The CDR3 DNA reads as TGTGCCAGCAGTTCTGGGACGGATGCCAAGAGGGGGACCCAGTACTTC.